This T cell receptor beta chain was identified during a study of T cells in Graves' hyperthyroidism and ophthalmopathy. Study results and limitations: Model predictions of ophthalmopathy came a median around 6.5 months before onset.

This clonotype was seen more than once but under ten times. Its antigen is unidentified. TCR beta CDR3 regions were amplified from RNA. HTBI primers were the set used in a first-round RT-PCR of the TCR CDR3. MiXCR was run by TCRdb on the multiplex PCR reads, yielding one entry per CDR3 protein. The repertoire includes hundreds of thousands of distinct CDR3 sequences, roughly 14% of them detected once, and roughly an eighth sits in the top ten. The diagnostic basis comprised clinical symptoms, serum thyroxine and TRAb, thyroid ultrasound and orbital computed tomography. Fresh peripheral blood, around 9.2 ml of it, supplied the PBMCs. The V end was cut by 5 bases, the J end by 7 bases, with 18 bases between. The CDR3 is made up of 15 amino acids.

The sample was blood. The chain uses TRBV12-3 or TRBV12-4 and TRBJ2-1; D gene ambiguous. The sequence was obtained from a woman between 50 and 59 years old with Graves' ophthalmopathy. The CDR3 protein is CASSPPHPLGNEQFF. CDR3 nucleotides: TGTGCCAGCAGTCCCCCCCACCCCCTGGGGAATGAGCAGTTCTTC.